The T cell receptor (beta chain) described here comes from a study of blood T cell repertoires in COVID-19. About the research overall: The samples span acute and convalescent COVID-19 from the United States, Italy and Spain. T cells, B-cell-depleted T cells, or PBMCs provided the cDNA or gDNA that served as material.

In the authors' workflow: Using reference gene primer amplification, nucleated cell counts were estimated. Data came from immunoSEQ multiplex PCR; TCRdb stores just in-frame clones and leaves some out. V and J calls and clone size are as listed in that table; D and trimming were resolved from the DNA. The sample lists just under 85,000 clones, under 85% occurring once. The sequence derives from a woman at least 80 years old with acute or convalescent COVID-19. The sequenced sample was peripheral blood.

As DNA, the CDR3 is TGTGCCAGCAGCCAAGGAGTCGGGATGGATACGCAGTATTTT. Its translation: CASSQGVGMDTQYF. The gene calls are TRBV3-1 (or the pseudogene TRBV3-2) and TRBJ2-3; TRBD2 is a possible D gene (5 bases). The CDR3 length is 14 residues. In germline, CDR1 is LGHDT, CDR2 YNNKEL (reference sequence). V was pared by 1 base and J by 6 bases, with 11 bases between.